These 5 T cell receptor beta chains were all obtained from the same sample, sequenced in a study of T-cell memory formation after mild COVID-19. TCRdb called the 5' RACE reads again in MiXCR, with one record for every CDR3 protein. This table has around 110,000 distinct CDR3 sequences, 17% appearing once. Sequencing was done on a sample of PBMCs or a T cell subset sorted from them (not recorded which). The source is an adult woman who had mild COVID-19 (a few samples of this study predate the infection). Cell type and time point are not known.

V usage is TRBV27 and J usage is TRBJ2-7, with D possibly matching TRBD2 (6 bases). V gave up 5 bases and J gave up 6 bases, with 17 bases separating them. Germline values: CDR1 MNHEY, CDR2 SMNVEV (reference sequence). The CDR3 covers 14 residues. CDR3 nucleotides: TGTGCCAGCAGTCCCGTGGCGGGGCCACTCGAGCAGTACTTC. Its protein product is CASSPVAGPLEQYF.

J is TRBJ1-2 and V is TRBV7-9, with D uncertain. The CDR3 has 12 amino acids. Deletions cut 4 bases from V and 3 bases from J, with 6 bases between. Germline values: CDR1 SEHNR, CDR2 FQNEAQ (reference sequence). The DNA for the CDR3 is TGTGCCAGCAGCTCGGAGGACTATGGCTACACCTTC. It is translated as CASSSEDYGYTF. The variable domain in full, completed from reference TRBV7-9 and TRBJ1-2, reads DTGVSQNPRHKITKRGQNVTFRCDPISEHNRLYWYRQTLGQGPEFLTYFQNEAQLEKSRLLSDRFSAERPKGSFSTLEIQRTEQGDSAMYLCASSSEDYGYTFGSGTRLTVV.

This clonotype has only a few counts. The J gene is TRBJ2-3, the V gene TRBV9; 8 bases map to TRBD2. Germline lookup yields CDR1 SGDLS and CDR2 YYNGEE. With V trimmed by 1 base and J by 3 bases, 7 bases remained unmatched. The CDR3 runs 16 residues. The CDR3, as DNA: TGTGCCAGCAGCGTAAGCGGGGGCCAACGAACAGATACGCAGTATTTT. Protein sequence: CASSVSGGQRTDTQYF.

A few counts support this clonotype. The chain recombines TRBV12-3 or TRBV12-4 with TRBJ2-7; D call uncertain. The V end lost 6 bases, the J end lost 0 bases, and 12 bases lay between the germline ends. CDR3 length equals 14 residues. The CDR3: CASSPSSGSYEQYF. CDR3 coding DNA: TGTGCCAGCAGCCCCTCATCGGGCTCCTACGAGCAGTACTTC.

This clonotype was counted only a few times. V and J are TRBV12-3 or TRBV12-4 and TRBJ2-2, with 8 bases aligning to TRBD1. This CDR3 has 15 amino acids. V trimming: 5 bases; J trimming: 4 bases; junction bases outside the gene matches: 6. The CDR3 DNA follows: TGTGCCAGCAGTCCGAGGACAGGGACCACCGGGGAGCTGTTTTTT. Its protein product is CASSPRTGTTGELFF.